One sample yielded the 25 T cell receptor beta chains listed below, sequenced in a study of pediatric ulcerative colitis. During colonoscopy, one to two rectal pinch biopsies were collected. Method: immunoSEQ multiplex PCR; TCRdb's copy keeps in-frame clones and lacks some. The sample shows roughly 25,000 clones, 65% to 80% of them seen only once. The source material was gut tissue. These receptors were obtained from a boy between 10 and 17 years old with severe ulcerative colitis.

The V call is TRBV29-1, the J call TRBJ1-2; no reliable D call. This CDR3 is built from 11 residues. The V gene lost 4 bases and the J gene lost 9 bases, with 12 bases spanning the gap. CDR1 SQVTM and CDR2 ANQGSEA come from the germline V gene. In DNA form, the CDR3 reads TGCAGCGTTGGACTTTCCGTCAGCTACACCTTC. It translates to CSVGLSVSYTF.

The chain has TRBV15 and TRBJ2-7; D is perhaps TRBD2 (6 bases). Deletions cut 1 base from V and 7 bases from J, with 17 bases between. The V gene's germline CDR1 is LNHNV and CDR2 YYDKDF (reference sequence). CDR3 length: 15 amino acids. The DNA for the CDR3 is TGTGCCACCAGCAGAGTCCGGGGGACGGCGGCAGAGCAGTACTTC. Its translation is CATSRVRGTAAEQYF.

This clone has only a few counts. The V and J genes are TRBV6-1 and TRBJ2-7, with TRBD1 as a possible D gene (6 bases). The CDR3 has 18 residues. The germline V gene has CDR1 MNHNS and CDR2 SASEGT. The V end lost 0 bases, the J end lost 3 bases, and 21 bases lay between the germline ends. CDR3 coding DNA: TGTGCCAGCAGTGAAGCGGGTGGAGGATGGGCAGGGGTCTACGAGCAGTACTTC. It translates to CASSEAGGGWAGVYEQYF.

The chain combines TRBV4-2 with TRBJ2-3, with 11 bases lining up with TRBD2. Germline V CDR1 and CDR2: LGHNA, YNFKEQ. J was trimmed by 3 bases and V by 0 bases; bases with no gene match: 2. The CDR3 runs to 16 residues. CDR3 DNA sequence: TGTGCCAGCAGCCAAGAAACTAGCGGGAGTACAGATACGCAGTATTTT. It translates to CASSQETSGSTDTQYF.

The V gene is TRBV7-2, the J gene TRBJ2-7; 8 bases match TRBD1. The CDR3 contains 16 residues. Losses at the gene ends were 5 bases for V and 0 bases for J; bases not matched to a gene: 9. Looked up from germline, CDR1 is SGHTA and CDR2 is FQGNSA. The CDR3 DNA is TGTGCCAGCAGCCCAATCGGGACAGGTGGCTCCTACGAGCAGTACTTC. Residues: CASSPIGTGGSYEQYF.

The J gene is TRBJ2-3, the V gene TRBV9, with D possibly matching TRBD2 (6 bases). The CDR3 contains 16 residues. V lost 4 bases, J lost 2 bases, and 17 bases lay in between. Per germline, CDR1 SGDLS and CDR2 YYNGEE. The chain's CDR3 is CASSSGMGGSTDTQYF. CDR3 DNA sequence: TGTGCCAGCAGCTCGGGAATGGGGGGATCCACAGATACGCAGTATTTT.

This clone was seen a few times. The rearrangement links TRBV5-6 to TRBJ1-5, with D possibly TRBD1 on 5 matching bases. The CDR3 is 15 residues long. The germline V gene encodes CDR1 SGHDT and CDR2 YYEEEE. Trimming stripped 2 bases from V and 0 bases from J, with 9 bases between. CDR3 protein: CASSFGGYSNQPQHF. The DNA for the CDR3 is TGTGCCAGCAGCTTCGGGGGGTATAGCAATCAGCCCCAGCATTTT.

CDR3 coding DNA: TGCACCAGCAGCCAAGATCGCTCTCCGGGACTAGCGGGACTATGCAATGAGCAGTTCTTC. Protein product: CTSSQDRSPGLAGLCNEQFF. This chain links TRBV1 with TRBJ2-1; no check of the table's D call, TRBD2, against the DNA was made. TRBV1 is a listed pseudogene. CDR3 length equals 20 residues.

The J gene is TRBJ1-5, the V gene TRBV6-1, with a possible D match to TRBD1 (5 bases). Germline CDR1 reads MNHNS; CDR2 reads SASEGT. Trimming stripped 5 bases from V and 7 bases from J, with 15 bases between. This CDR3 is 14 amino acids long. CDR3 amino acids: CASSPGGGNQPQHF. In DNA, the CDR3 is TGTGCCAGCAGTCCTGGGGGGGGAAACCAGCCCCAGCATTTT.

The V gene is TRBV15, the J gene TRBJ1-4; the D gene is possibly TRBD1 (6 bases). V lost 4 bases and J lost 8, with 14 bases in between. The CDR3 extends over 14 amino acids. The germline CDR1 and CDR2 sequences are LNHNV and YYDKDF (reference sequence). The CDR3 protein is CATSTQGGREKLFF. CDR3 in DNA: TGTGCCACCAGCACCCAAGGGGGGAGGGAAAAACTGTTTTTT.

This rearrangement joins TRBV19 to TRBJ1-5, with unresolved D. V dropped 6 bases and J dropped 4 bases, with 22 bases sitting between them. This CDR3 spans 17 amino acids. The V gene's germline CDR1 is LNHDA and CDR2 SQIVND (reference sequence). CDR3 amino acids: CASSAAPTWGRNQPQHF. In DNA form, the CDR3 reads TGTGCCAGTAGCGCCGCCCCGACGTGGGGAAGGAATCAGCCCCAGCATTTT. The variable domain in full, with the rest retrieved from reference TRBV19 and TRBJ1-5, is DGGITQSPKYLFRKEGQNVTLSCEQNLNHDAMYWYRQDPGQGLRLIYYSQIVNDFQKGDIAEGYSVSREKKESFPLTVTSAQKNPTAFYLCASSAAPTWGRNQPQHFGDGTRLSIL.

The CDR3 spells CASSEASADHYGYTF. CDR3 coding DNA: TGTGCCAGCAGTGAGGCTTCGGCAGACCACTATGGCTACACCTTC. The chain combines TRBV6-1 with TRBJ1-2, with D unclear. Per the germline V gene, CDR1 is MNHNS and CDR2 is SASEGT. This CDR3 contains 15 residues. Trimming took off 3 bases at V and 3 bases at J, with 14 bases between the two ends.

The V call is TRBV10-3, the J call TRBJ2-1, with a weak D call TRBD2 (6 bases). Trimming shortened V by 4 bases and J by 8 bases, and 21 bases separated the two germline ends. The CDR3 runs to 16 residues. The germline CDR1 and CDR2 sequences are ENHRY and SYGVKD. CDR3 coding DNA: TGTGCCATCAGTGCGCCTCGGACTACTTTTCGGGATGAGCAGTTCTTC. This encodes CAISAPRTTFRDEQFF.

CDR3 sequence reads: CASSLAGVGEAFF. CDR3 nucleotides: TGTGCCAGCAGCTTAGCAGGGGTCGGGGAAGCTTTCTTT. The rearrangement joins TRBV11-2 to TRBJ1-1, with D perhaps matching TRBD1 (6 bases). Trimming cost V 1 base and J 8 bases, with 11 bases left between them. The V gene's germline CDR1 is SGHAT and CDR2 FQNNGV. The CDR3 length is 13 residues.

The chain couples TRBV29-1 to TRBJ1-3, with TRBD1 matching over 8 bases. Germline V gene data show CDR1 as SQVTM and CDR2 as ANQGSEA. Trimming took 5 bases from V and 4 from J; bases not matched to a gene: 7. The CDR3 has 14 amino acids. The CDR3 coding sequence is TGCAGCGTTAGGGGACAGGTCGGGGGAAACACCATATATTTT. It encodes CSVRGQVGGNTIYF.

By share of the sample, this clone is medium-sized. The V gene is TRBV21-1, the J gene TRBJ2-7; the D call in the table, TRBD1, was not verified against the DNA. TRBV21-1 is labeled a pseudogene. The CDR3 consists of 17 residues. This chain's CDR3 is CASSYYPLTGYPYEQYF. CDR3 in DNA: TGTGCCAGCAGCTACTACCCCCTGACAGGGTACCCCTACGAGCAGTACTTC.

The chain is built from TRBV14 and TRBJ1-2; D gene unclear. This CDR3 spans 14 amino acids. Germline CDR1 reads SGHDN; CDR2 reads FVKESK. The ends were cut back, 0 bases at V and 7 bases at J, with 12 bases in the middle. This chain's CDR3 is CASSQDLRGIGYTF. In DNA, the CDR3 is TGTGCCAGCAGCCAAGACCTGAGAGGAATTGGCTACACCTTC.

This rearrangement joins TRBV5-5 to TRBJ1-1; no clear D. Germline CDR1 SGHKS, CDR2 YYEKEE (reference sequence). The V end was cut by 6 bases, the J end by 3 bases, with 9 bases between. The CDR3 loop spans 12 amino acids. Here the CDR3 DNA reads TGTGCCAGCATTTTCGAGGACACTGAAGCTTTCTTT. This encodes CASIFEDTEAFF.

This clone was seen a handful of times. V usage is TRBV19 and J usage is TRBJ1-5, with 7 bases lining up with TRBD1. Trimming at V came to 6 bases and at J to 5 bases, leaving 7 bases not matched to a gene. Germline V CDR1 and CDR2: LNHDA, SQIVND (reference sequence). The CDR3 spans 14 residues. The DNA of the CDR3 is TGTGCCAGTAGACCTTCAGGGGGGGATCAGCCCCAGCATTTT. It specifies CASRPSGGDQPQHF.

The rearrangement links TRBV5-1 to TRBJ2-3; 9 bases align to TRBD1. The CDR3 extends over 16 amino acids. The V gene's germline CDR1 is SGHRS and CDR2 YFSETQ. The junction had 9 bases not matched to a gene; V was cut back by 4 bases and J by 3 bases. This CDR3 is CASSRSGTGKTDTQYF. The CDR3 DNA reads as TGCGCCAGCAGCCGATCCGGGACAGGGAAAACAGATACGCAGTATTTT.

The rearrangement links TRBV29-1 to TRBJ2-7, with a possible D match to TRBD1 (6 bases). In germline, CDR1 is SQVTM, CDR2 ANQGSEA. Trimming shortened V by 6 bases and J by 0 bases, and 15 bases separated the two germline ends. This CDR3 is built from 14 residues. As DNA, the CDR3 is TGCAGCGTCCTCTGGACAGAAAGCTCCTACGAGCAGTACTTC. Translating it yields CSVLWTESSYEQYF.

J is TRBJ2-1 and V is TRBV2; 12 bases are shared with TRBD2. V shed 7 bases and J 2 bases; nucleotides not matched to a gene: 6. The CDR3 sequence is 16 residues long. Germline lookup yields CDR1 SNHLY and CDR2 FYNNEI. CDR3 amino acids: CASNRLAGEPYNEQFF. The DNA for the CDR3 is TGTGCCAGCAACCGACTAGCGGGAGAGCCCTACAATGAGCAGTTCTTC.

This clone has more than one count but fewer than ten. This rearrangement joins TRBV7-2 to TRBJ2-2; D unresolved. V dropped 5 bases and J dropped 5 bases, with 6 bases sitting between them. This CDR3 is built from 12 residues. Germline values: CDR1 SGHTA, CDR2 FQGNSA. CDR3 amino acids: CASSHPTGELFF. The CDR3 DNA reads as TGTGCCAGCAGCCACCCTACCGGGGAGCTGTTTTTT. Supplemented by reference TRBV7-2 and TRBJ2-2, the full variable domain reads GAGVSQSPSNKVTEKGKDVELRCDPISGHTALYWYRQSLGQGLEFLIYFQGNSAPDKSGLPSDRFSAERTGGSVSTLTIQRTQQEDSAVYLCASSHPTGELFFGEGSRLTVL.

V and J are TRBV5-8 and TRBJ2-1; 14 nucleotides agree with TRBD2. This CDR3 comprises 20 residues. Trimming removed 4 bases from V and 0 bases from J; junction bases left unmatched: 12. CDR1 and CDR2 (germline): SGHTS, YDEGEE. CDR3 coding DNA: TGTGCCAGCAGCCTCGCCATGTGGACTAGCGGGGGGAGCTCCTACAATGAGCAGTTCTTC. Translating it yields CASSLAMWTSGGSSYNEQFF.

The chain is built from TRBV4-1 and TRBJ1-1; TRBD1 aligns across 9 bases. V lost 3 bases and J lost 5; bases outside the gene matches: 13. CDR3 length equals 17 residues. Germline-derived CDR1 and CDR2 are MGHRA and YSYEKL. The DNA of the CDR3 is TGCGCCAGCAGCCACGGAAGTCCCCCCGGGACAGGGACTGAAGCTTTCTTT. It yields the protein CASSHGSPPGTGTEAFF.